These T cell receptor beta chains were read from a single sample in a study of blood T cells in healthy people across ages. Each CDR3 protein gets one entry after TCRdb re-called the 5' RACE reads with MiXCR. The sample comprises over a million distinct CDR3 sequences, around 42% of which are singletons, and roughly 8.2% rests with the top ten. The sequencing input was blood. These receptors were collected from a woman in her late teens or twenties in good health. Each CDR3 is given with its conserved first and last residue.

J gene | V gene | CDR3 protein
TRBJ1-5 | TRBV7-9 | CASSFFVGQGHQPQHF
TRBJ2-7 | TRBV4-1 | CASSQTAAKPYEQYF
TRBJ1-1 | TRBV6-5 | CASSYSFRGSTEAFF
TRBJ1-1 | TRBV21-1 | CASSYRDRGQGNTEAFF
TRBJ1-2 | TRBV30 | CAWRAGGRSGYTF
TRBJ1-2 | TRBV20-1 | CSARDSSAPEGGYTF
TRBJ2-7 | TRBV6-5 | CASSYGWVLAHEQYF
TRBJ2-2 | TRBV7-6 | CASTPQGQGNTGELFF
TRBJ2-2 | TRBV5-6 | CASSSRKMYTGELFF
TRBJ2-1 | TRBV29-1 | CSVEDKSPNEQFF
NA | TRBV20-1 | CSASLAGDNYEQYF
NA | TRBV11-2 | CASSPPDNEQYF
TRBJ2-2 | TRBV29-1 | CSVDSGWAGDVWELFF
TRBJ2-3 | TRBV6-1 | CANRDVRTGTDTQYF
TRBJ1-5 | TRBV6-5 | CASRSSDKVGRQPQHF
TRBJ1-1 | TRBV4-2 | CASSKGTGSDTEAFF
TRBJ2-5 | TRBV3-1 | CASSQDRQGFSPSGTQYF
TRBJ1-1 | TRBV12-3/TRBV12-4 | CASSPPGAATEAFF
TRBJ1-3 | TRBV27 | CASSLREGNTIYF
TRBJ2-2 | TRBV12-3/TRBV12-4 | CASVKSGGNTGELFF
TRBJ2-3 | TRBV11-2 | CASSFESGSDTQYF
TRBJ1-2 | TRBV12-3/TRBV12-4 | CASSLGGTVQIRGYTF
NA | TRBV20-1 | CSARVASGSSYNEQYF
TRBJ2-5 | TRBV15 | CATSRDPRGQTQETQYF
TRBJ1-1 | TRBV9 | CASSVEGDRNTEAFF
NA | TRBV20-1 | CSARHPKTQYF
TRBJ1-5 | TRBV20-1 | CAAALSNQPQHF
TRBJ1-4 | TRBV5-6 | CASSLKAAKLFF
TRBJ2-2 | TRBV12-3/TRBV12-4 | CASTPGTGELFF